This T cell receptor (beta chain) was recorded in a study of post-analysis software for immune sequencing data. Study conclusions and caveats: Patients with multiple sclerosis recorded significantly lower normalized Chao1 diversity than controls, the study found. The five TRBV segments detected at higher frequency in patients than in controls included TRBV5-6, TRBV5-1 and TRBV20-1.

Researchers reported that TCR beta cDNA libraries carried unique molecular identifiers. The authors obtained 500,000 or so cDNA molecules from roughly 1 to 10 million T cells. MiXCR was run by TCRdb on the PCR reads, yielding one entry per CDR3 protein. This sample has hundreds of thousands of distinct CDR3 sequences, with 25% to 30% found just once. The CDR3 sequence is 13 residues long. The germline V gene has CDR1 LNHDA and CDR2 SQIVND (reference sequence). Deletions cut 4 bases from V and 1 base from J, with 6 bases between. A word on this clonotype: Its antigen is still unknown.

Material: blood. The chain links TRBV19 to TRBJ2-3; D is unclear. This sequence was found in a girl aged 5 to 17 with multiple sclerosis. The CDR3 DNA sequence: TGTGCCAGTAGTAGGATCGGCACAGATACGCAGTATTTT. The encoded protein is CASSRIGTDTQYF.